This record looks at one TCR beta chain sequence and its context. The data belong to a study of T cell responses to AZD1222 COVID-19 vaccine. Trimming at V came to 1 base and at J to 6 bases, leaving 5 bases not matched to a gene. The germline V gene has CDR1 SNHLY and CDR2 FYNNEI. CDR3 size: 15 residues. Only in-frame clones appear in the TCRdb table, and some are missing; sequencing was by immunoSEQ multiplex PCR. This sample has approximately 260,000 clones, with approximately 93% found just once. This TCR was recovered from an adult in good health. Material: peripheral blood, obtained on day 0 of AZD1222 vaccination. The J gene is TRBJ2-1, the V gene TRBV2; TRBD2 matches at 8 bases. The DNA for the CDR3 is TGTGCCAGCAGTGAAGGCGGGAGGACATTCAATGAGCAGTTCTTC. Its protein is CASSEGGRTFNEQFF.